The text below deals with one TCR beta chain. Naive CD8 cells were CD45RO-negative, positively selected for CCR7, excluding terminally differentiated effector memory CD45RA+ cells. This sample is part of a study of shared clonotypes between healthy human individuals. Study-level information: Aged between 18 and 49, the donors were a couple of women and a few men.

Assay used: immunoSEQ multiplex PCR; TCRdb lists only in-frame clones, some missing. The profile shows roughly 550,000 clones, roughly 95% of them singletons. The clonotype comes from a woman aged 30 to 39 in good health. Material for sequencing was naive CD8+ T cells sorted from blood.

The CDR3 DNA is TGCGCCAGCAGCCAAGGGACCCTTCTTGGCTACACCTTC. Encoded protein: CASSQGTLLGYTF. The rearrangement joins TRBV4-1 to TRBJ1-2, with D uncertain. CDR3 length: 13 residues. Germline V gene data show CDR1 as MGHRA and CDR2 as YSYEKL. V lost 1 base and J 7 bases, leaving 10 bases between the germline ends.